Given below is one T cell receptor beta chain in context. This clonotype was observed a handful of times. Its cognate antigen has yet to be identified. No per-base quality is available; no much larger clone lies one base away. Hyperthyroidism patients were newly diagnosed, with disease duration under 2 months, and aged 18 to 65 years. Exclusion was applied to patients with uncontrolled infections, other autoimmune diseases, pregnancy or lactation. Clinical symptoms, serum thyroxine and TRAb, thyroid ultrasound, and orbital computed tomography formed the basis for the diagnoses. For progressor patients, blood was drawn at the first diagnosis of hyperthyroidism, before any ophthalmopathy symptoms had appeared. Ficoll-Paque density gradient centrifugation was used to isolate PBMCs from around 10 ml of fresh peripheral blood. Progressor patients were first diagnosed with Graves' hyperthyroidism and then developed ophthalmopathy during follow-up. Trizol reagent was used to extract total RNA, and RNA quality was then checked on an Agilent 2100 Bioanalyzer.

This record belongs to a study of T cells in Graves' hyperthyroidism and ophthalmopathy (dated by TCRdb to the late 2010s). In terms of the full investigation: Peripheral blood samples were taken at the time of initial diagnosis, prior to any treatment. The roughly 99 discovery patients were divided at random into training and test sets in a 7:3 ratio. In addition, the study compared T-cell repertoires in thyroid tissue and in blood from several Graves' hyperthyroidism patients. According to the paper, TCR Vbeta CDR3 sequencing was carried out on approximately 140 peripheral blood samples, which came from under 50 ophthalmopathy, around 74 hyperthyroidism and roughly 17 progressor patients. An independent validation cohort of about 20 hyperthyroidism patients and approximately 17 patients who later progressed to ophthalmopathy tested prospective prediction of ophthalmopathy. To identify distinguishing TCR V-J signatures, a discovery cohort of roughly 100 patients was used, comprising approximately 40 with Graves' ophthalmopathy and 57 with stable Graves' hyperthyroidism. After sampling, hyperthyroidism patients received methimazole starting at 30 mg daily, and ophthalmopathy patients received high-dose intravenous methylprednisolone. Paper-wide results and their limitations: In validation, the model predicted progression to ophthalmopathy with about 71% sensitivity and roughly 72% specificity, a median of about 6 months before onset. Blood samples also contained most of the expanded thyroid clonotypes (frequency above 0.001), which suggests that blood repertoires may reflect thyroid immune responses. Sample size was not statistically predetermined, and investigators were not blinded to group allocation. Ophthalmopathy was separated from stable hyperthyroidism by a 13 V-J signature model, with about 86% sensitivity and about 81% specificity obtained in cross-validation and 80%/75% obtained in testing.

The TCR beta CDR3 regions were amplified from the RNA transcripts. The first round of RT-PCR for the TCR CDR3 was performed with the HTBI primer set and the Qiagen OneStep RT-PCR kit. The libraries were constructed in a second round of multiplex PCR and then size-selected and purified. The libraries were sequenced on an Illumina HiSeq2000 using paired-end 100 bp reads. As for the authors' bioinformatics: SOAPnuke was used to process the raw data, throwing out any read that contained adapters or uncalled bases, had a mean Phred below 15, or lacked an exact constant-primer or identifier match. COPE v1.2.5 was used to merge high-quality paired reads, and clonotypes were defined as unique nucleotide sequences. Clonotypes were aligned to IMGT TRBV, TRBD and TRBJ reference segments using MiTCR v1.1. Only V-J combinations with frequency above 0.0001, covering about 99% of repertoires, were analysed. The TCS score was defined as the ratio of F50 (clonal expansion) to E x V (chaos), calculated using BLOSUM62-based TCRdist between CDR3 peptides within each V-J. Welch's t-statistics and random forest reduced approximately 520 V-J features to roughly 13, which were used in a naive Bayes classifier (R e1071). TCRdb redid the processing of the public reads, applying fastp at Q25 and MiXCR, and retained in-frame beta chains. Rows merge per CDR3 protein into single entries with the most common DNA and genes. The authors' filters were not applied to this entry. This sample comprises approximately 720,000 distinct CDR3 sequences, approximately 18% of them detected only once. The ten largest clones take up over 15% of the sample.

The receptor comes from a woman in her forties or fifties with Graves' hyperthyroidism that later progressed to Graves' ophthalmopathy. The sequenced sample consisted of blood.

CDR3 protein: CASSLRADQETQYF. The DNA is as follows: TGTGCCAGCAGTTTAAGGGCGGACCAAGAGACCCAGTACTTC. The chain is made from TRBV12-3 or TRBV12-4 and TRBJ2-5; confidence is insufficient to name the D gene. V is clipped by 2 bases and J by 0 bases, and the sequence between their germline boundaries is 7 bases long. The CDR3 runs 14 amino acids, cysteine and phenylalanine included. Solely the CDR3 DNA is kept, with 42 bases framed from the first base.